Here is one T cell receptor (beta chain) with its context. This sample was taken from a study of blood T cell repertoires in COVID-19. Overall study: The United States, Italy and Spain supplied acute and convalescent COVID-19 samples. In each case, the material was cDNA or gDNA derived from T cells, B-cell-depleted T cells, or PBMCs.

In the authors' workflow: Reference gene primer amplification in the assay estimated nucleated cell counts. Some clones are missing from TCRdb's copy, which holds only in-frame ones; the method was immunoSEQ multiplex PCR. V and J calls and clone size are copied from that table; D and trimming were computed from the DNA. This sample carries 150,000 to 200,000 clones, roughly nine tenths of them seen once, and the ten largest clones take roughly a sixth. V lost 3 bases, J lost 2 bases, and 14 bases lay in between. CDR1 and CDR2 (germline): MRHNA, SNTAGT. The CDR3 has 15 residues. Sequencing used peripheral blood. The V gene is TRBV6-4, the J gene TRBJ2-7, with TRBD1 as a possible D gene (6 bases). The clonotype comes from a man aged 60 to 75 with active or convalescent COVID-19. The CDR3 DNA follows: TGTGCCAGCAGTGAAGGGCCCAGGGGCCCCTACGAGCAGTACTTC. Its translation is CASSEGPRGPYEQYF.